This T cell receptor beta chain was recovered during a study of cytomegalovirus exposure and HLA in healthy donors. It was with 60 Vbeta and 13 Jbeta primers that the PCR ran. Only in-frame clones appear in the TCRdb table, and some are missing; sequencing was by immunoSEQ multiplex PCR. Here the sample spans more than 80,000 clones, 69% being singletons. CDR1 is ENHRY, CDR2 SYGVKD, per germline. The CDR3 covers 21 residues. Trimming took 3 bases from V and 4 from J; bases not matched to a gene: 19. The TCR was taken from a man aged 50 to 60 in good health and CMV-seronegative. V usage is TRBV10-3 and J usage is TRBJ1-5, with TRBD1 matching 12 bases. The sequenced material came from PBMCs. CDR3 in amino acids: CAISEGPGQGAGKPLNQPQHF. DNA for the CDR3: TGTGCCATCAGTGAAGGGCCGGGACAGGGGGCAGGAAAACCCCTTAATCAGCCCCAGCATTTT.